Here is one T cell receptor (beta chain) with its context. Its antigen has not been determined. No qualities accompany the bases; no much larger clone lies one base away. This sample was taken from a study of lymphopenia after photon versus proton radiotherapy (dated by TCRdb to between 2018 and 2020). In the study overall: In patients with gastrointestinal tumors who developed high-grade lymphopenia, the study compared the immunological effects of photon radiation therapy with those of proton radiation therapy. The goal of the study was to describe how the two radiation modalities differ in their effects on the immune system. The 20 patients in the cohort had gastrointestinal tumors, were treated with either photon or proton therapy, and subsequently developed lymphopenia.

From cysteine to phenylalanine, the CDR3 is 13 amino acids long. The sequence is cut down to CDR3 DNA, 39 bases in frame from base 1. Deletion took 3 bases off V and 5 bases off J, with a span of 11 bases between the germline ends. According to the germline V gene, CDR1 reads SQVTM and CDR2 reads ANQGSEA. Libraries were constructed by the immunoSEQ multiplex PCR assay. T cell repertoires were profiled with deep sequencing of rearranged TCR beta loci together with multiparametric flow cytometry. In its TCRdb copy, this immuneACCESS table keeps in-frame sequences only and misses some clones. Where compared with another copy, unresolved V genes explain less than half of these, and the others have no known cause. This sample lists 37,000 or so clones; approximately 87% were detected once. Approximately 2.9% of the sample lies in the top ten. General conclusions and limits of the study: After the lymphocyte count nadir, repertoires from photon-treated patients showed oligoclonal expansion, particularly of CD8+ Temra cells, and this expansion drove the decline in diversity. The survival association was examined only in patients who died, and the authors described better survival with proton therapy as a possibility, not as a demonstrated result. Across the cohort, an inverse correlation was found between a larger post-nadir drop in TCR diversity and overall survival time among patients who died. During treatment, patients who received photon therapy lost naive T cells and TCR diversity and gained effector/memory populations, whereas patients who received proton therapy remained relatively stable.

Sample: peripheral blood, taken from a patient treated with photon-based radiotherapy. The clonotype originates from a man aged 50 to 59 with gastric cancer. The sequence links TRBV29-1 to TRBJ1-5; the best D guess is TRBD1, with 6 bases matching. Read as DNA, the sequence is TGCAGCGTTGAGGGGGGGGCTGATCAGCCCCAGCATTTT. This is translated as CSVEGGADQPQHF.